One sample yielded the 20 T cell receptor beta chains listed below, sequenced in a study of Graves' ophthalmopathy and Graves' hyperthyroidism. Using RNA transcripts, the TCR beta CDR3 regions were amplified. The first round was an RT-PCR with HTBI primers, and the second round was a multiplex PCR. TCRdb reanalysed the multiplex PCR reads using MiXCR and keeps one entry per CDR3 protein. The data show roughly 400,000 distinct CDR3 sequences, just over 15% seen once. Sequencing was done on a sample of peripheral blood. The origin of the receptors is a woman younger than 35 with stable Graves' hyperthyroidism.

In this sample, this clonotype turned up once. The gene calls are TRBV27 and TRBJ2-7; 10 bases match TRBD2. The CDR3 is made up of 17 amino acids. The junction had 10 bases not matched to a gene; V was cut back by 2 bases and J by 3 bases. Germline V gives CDR1 MNHEY, CDR2 SMNVEV (reference sequence). This CDR3 is CASSLRVLAGFDYEQYF. The DNA for the CDR3 is TGTGCCAGCAGTTTAAGGGTACTAGCGGGATTTGACTACGAGCAGTACTTC.

This clonotype was detected many times. The rearrangement links TRBV6-7 to TRBJ2-7, with D maybe TRBD2 (7 bases). TRBV6-7 carries the ORF label, with uncertain function. The CDR3 is made up of 16 amino acids. Trimming took 7 bases from V and 6 from J, leaving 25 bases between them. The CDR3 nucleotides read TGTGCCAGCAACCCTTGGGGGGGCCCCTGGCGATCCGAGCAGTACTTC. Its protein product is CASNPWGGPWRSEQYF.

The table lists this clonotype with many counts. The V gene is TRBV19, the J gene TRBJ2-2; D gene unclear. Germline CDR1 and CDR2: LNHDA and SQIVND (reference sequence). The CDR3 is made up of 14 amino acids. Deletions cut 3 bases from V and 5 bases from J, with 10 bases between. Here the CDR3 reads CASSIGEWTGELFF. CDR3 coding DNA: TGTGCCAGTAGTATTGGTGAATGGACCGGGGAGCTGTTTTTT. Supplemented by reference TRBV19 and TRBJ2-2, the full variable domain reads DGGITQSPKYLFRKEGQNVTLSCEQNLNHDAMYWYRQDPGQGLRLIYYSQIVNDFQKGDIAEGYSVSREKKESFPLTVTSAQKNPTAFYLCASSIGEWTGELFFGEGSRLTVL.

This clonotype was counted ten times or more. The genes are TRBV5-1 and TRBJ1-5; maybe TRBD1 (5 bases). With 4 bases removed from V and 2 bases from J, the gap between germline ends came to 16 bases. From germline, CDR1 is SGHRS and CDR2 YFSETQ. This CDR3 is built from 16 residues. The CDR3 DNA reads as TGCGCCAGCAGCCCCGAAGGCCTGGGGGGCAATCAGCCCCAGCATTTT. Translation gives CASSPEGLGGNQPQHF.

This clonotype was seen only once. CDR3 nucleotides: TGCGCCAGCAGTACTAGGGTACAATCCGGGGAGCTGTTTTTT. Its translation is CASSTRVQSGELFF. The chain joins TRBV5-1 to TRBJ2-2, with D perhaps matching TRBD2 (5 bases). V was cut by 5 bases and J by 6 bases, with 14 bases left in between. Germline V gives CDR1 SGHRS, CDR2 YFSETQ. The CDR3 has 14 amino acids.

V gene TRBV7-2 combines with J gene TRBJ2-5; D gene ambiguous. This CDR3 region has 12 residues. Looked up from germline, CDR1 is SGHTA and CDR2 is FQGNSA. Trimming removed 8 bases from V and 4 bases from J, with 11 bases in between. The CDR3 loop is CASGESIETQYF. The CDR3 DNA sequence: TGTGCCAGCGGAGAGAGTATAGAGACCCAGTACTTC.

This clonotype was found once. The V call is TRBV4-1, the J call TRBJ1-1; D gene ambiguous. The CDR3 covers 16 residues. Germline CDR1 reads MGHRA; CDR2 reads YSYEKL. V was cut by 6 bases and J by 8 bases, with 25 bases left in between. The CDR3 protein is CASSPVGRRKNKEAFF. In DNA, the CDR3 is TGCGCCAGCAGTCCTGTCGGTCGACGAAAGAACAAAGAAGCTTTCTTT.

This clonotype turned up a few times. This chain links TRBV19 with TRBJ2-7; 7 nucleotides line up with TRBD1. Unmatched junction bases numbered 4, after V lost 5 bases and J lost 3 bases. The length of the CDR3 is 13 residues. Germline CDR1 and CDR2: LNHDA and SQIVND (reference sequence). The CDR3 region is CASSAGTDYEQYF. Here the CDR3 DNA reads TGTGCCAGTAGTGCCGGGACAGACTACGAGCAGTACTTC.

This clonotype came up many times. This sequence joins TRBV6-6 and TRBJ2-5; 8 bases match TRBD2. Germline V lookup: CDR1 MNHNY, CDR2 SVGAGI (reference sequence). This CDR3 has 15 residues. The ends lost 11 bases at V and 0 bases at J; junction bases unmatched: 11. The CDR3 region is CAATVGGGYQETQYF. The CDR3 nucleotides are TGTGCCGCTACCGTCGGGGGGGGGTACCAAGAGACCCAGTACTTC.

This clonotype has ten or more counts. The chain has TRBV6-5 and TRBJ1-5; tentative D call: TRBD1 (6 bases). The CDR3 sequence is 14 residues long. Germline V gene data show CDR1 as MNHEY and CDR2 as SVGAGI. The ends were cut back, 6 bases at V and 7 bases at J, with 16 bases in the middle. The CDR3 coding sequence is TGTGCCAGCAGACCAGGGGTGCGGGGACAGCCCCAGCATTTT. Translation gives CASRPGVRGQPQHF.

There are many counts of this clonotype. The chain combines TRBV20-1 with TRBJ1-1; perhaps TRBD1 as D (6 bases). Between the trimmed V and J ends, which lost 3 bases and 8 bases, there was a span of 16 bases. The length of the CDR3 is 13 residues. Germline V gives CDR1 DFQATT, CDR2 SNEGSKA (reference sequence). The CDR3 loop reads CSARREGRGEAFF. DNA for the CDR3: TGCAGTGCTAGGAGGGAGGGCAGGGGCGAAGCTTTCTTT.

This clonotype was recorded many times. The chain couples TRBV7-3 to TRBJ2-5, with TRBD2 matching 8 bases. From germline, CDR1 is SGHTA and CDR2 FQGTGA. This CDR3 comprises 15 residues. After removal of 5 bases from V and 2 bases from J, the junction contained 7 bases not matched to a gene. Here the CDR3 DNA reads TGTGCCAGCAGCCCCAGGGCGGGGGGACAAGAGACCCAGTACTTC. Encoded protein: CASSPRAGGQETQYF.

This clonotype was detected ten times or more. The CDR3 DNA sequence: TGTGCCAGCAGAGACAGGGTAAACCCCCCGAACACTGAAGCTTTCTTT. Its protein is CASRDRVNPPNTEAFF. The chain couples TRBV6-2 or TRBV6-3 to TRBJ1-1; 7 nucleotides match TRBD1. The CDR3 consists of 16 residues. Trimming removed 6 bases from V and 1 base from J; junction bases left unmatched: 11. Germline CDR1 MNHEY, CDR2 SVGEGT.

This clonotype has ten or more counts. The germline gene is not matched at one end of the junction; a read error may be the cause. The J gene is TRBJ1-2, the V gene TRBV2; D unresolved. The CDR3 runs to 12 residues. CDR1 SNHLY and CDR2 FYNNEI come from the germline V gene. The CDR3 protein is CASREGTYGYTF. CDR3 sequence (DNA): TGTGCCAGCAGGGAAGGTACCTATGGCTACACCTTC.

In this sample, this clonotype turned up many times. This chain connects TRBV24-1 to TRBJ2-7, with D tentatively TRBD1 (5 bases). Trimming left V 0 bases short and J 5 bases short, with 13 bases between. The CDR3 sequence is 15 residues long. The germline V gene encodes CDR1 KGHDR and CDR2 SFDVKD. In nucleotides, the CDR3 is TGTGCCACCAGTGATTTGGGGGCTCAAGCTAACGAGCAGTACTTC. Translation gives CATSDLGAQANEQYF.

Worth noting for this clonotype: A read error is possible here, since a much larger clone lies one base away. V gene TRBV29-1 combines with J gene TRBJ2-7; either TRBD1 or TRBD2 may fit D (5 bases each). Germline CDR1 reads SQVTM; CDR2 reads ANQGSEA. This CDR3 is built from 12 residues. The CDR3 coding sequence is TGCAGCGTTGGAGGGGCGATCTACGAGCAGTGCTTC. Protein: CSVGGAIYEQCF.

This clonotype was seen a handful of times. The rearrangement uses TRBV6-1 and TRBJ2-2; D uncertain. The CDR3 runs to 13 residues. Germline CDR1 and CDR2: MNHNS and SASEGT. V lost 10 bases and J lost 5, with 14 bases in between. The CDR3 loop reads CATGIGKTGELFF. The CDR3, as DNA: TGTGCCACCGGAATCGGAAAGACCGGGGAGCTGTTTTTT.

This clonotype has a count of ten or more. In nucleotides, the CDR3 is TGTGCCAGCAGTTACCCCCGGTCCGGGGGGGGGCCTGAAGCTTTCTTT. Translated, it gives CASSYPRSGGGPEAFF. The chain combines TRBV6-5 with TRBJ1-1; D is possibly TRBD1 (6 bases). V lost 2 bases, J lost 6 bases, and 19 bases lay in between. This CDR3 is 16 amino acids long. Germline values: CDR1 MNHEY, CDR2 SVGAGI.

This clonotype has a count of ten or more. The chain recombines TRBV20-1 with TRBJ2-5, with TRBD2 as a possible D gene (7 bases). Germline values: CDR1 DFQATT, CDR2 SNEGSKA (reference sequence). V lost 6 bases and J 2 bases, leaving 22 bases between the germline ends. The CDR3 is 16 amino acids. This CDR3 reads CSAGPSWGGGQETQYF. CDR3 bases: TGCAGTGCGGGCCCCTCGTGGGGGGGCGGGCAAGAGACCCAGTACTTC.

This clonotype has a count of ten or more. This rearrangement joins TRBV10-1 to TRBJ1-6; D is perhaps TRBD1 (5 bases). Germline V gene sequence: CDR1 WNHNN, CDR2 SYGVQD (reference sequence). The CDR3 is 13 amino acids. V lost 6 bases to trimming and J lost 7 bases, with 10 bases between them. CDR3 coding DNA: TGCGCCAGCAGCCGGGACGACAATTCACCCCTCCACTTT. Amino acids: CASSRDDNSPLHF.